This T cell receptor beta chain was captured by sequencing in a study of tumor and adjacent non-tumor tissue in lung cancer. Study context: Histology: around 13 adenocarcinoma, a couple of squamous cell carcinoma, 1 small cell lung cancer.

This sample's RNA came from whole unsorted tissue. The library came from three nested PCR rounds adapted from ARM-PCR protocols. Each CDR3 protein gets one entry after TCRdb re-called the multiplex PCR reads with MiXCR. The table has some 84,000 distinct CDR3 sequences, around two thirds seen once; the top ten hold roughly 15%. This clonotype showed up just a few times. A clone one base away is much larger, so this may be a read error. The sequenced sample consisted of lung tumor tissue. This TCR was sampled from a man aged 65-85 years with non-small cell lung cancer.

In DNA, the CDR3 is TGTGCCAGCAGCCTAGTCGGGACAGCTTCCTATGGCTACACCTTC. Protein: CASSLVGTASYGYTF. The V call is TRBV12-3 or TRBV12-4, the J call TRBJ1-2, with 7 nucleotides matching TRBD1. The CDR3 runs 15 residues. V dropped 6 bases and J dropped 4; count of bases not matched to a gene: 11.